This record concerns one T cell receptor beta chain sequence. Its specificity is unknown. Together with a sample-barcoded 5' primer, a J-beta primer mix was included in a second PCR lasting about 6 to 11 cycles. Every sample gave at least 2.5 million paired-end reads containing CDR3. MiXCR was run by TCRdb on the 5' RACE reads, yielding one entry per CDR3 protein. The sample holds hundreds of thousands of distinct CDR3 sequences, roughly 44% seen once. These data belong to a study of blood T cells in healthy people across ages. Turning to the study itself: Roughly one uniquely barcoded beta molecule per two T cells was captured.

Whole-study findings and limits: Estimated diversity that came from one million T cells was considered an underestimate. Expanded clonotype changes were possibly confounded by unknown donor CMV status.

The CDR3 sequence is 15 residues long. Per the germline V gene, CDR1 is KGHSH and CDR2 is LQKENI. The sequence was collected from a man in his 60s in good health. Material for sequencing was blood. The V call is TRBV18, the J call TRBJ2-5, with 13 bases aligning to TRBD2. Matching the DNA end better, TRBJ2-7 makes the J call doubtful. The CDR3 region has the DNA TGTGCCAGCTCACCACCCGGACTAGCGGGGGACGAGCAGTACTTC. Translating gives CASSPPGLAGDEQYF.